A single T cell receptor (beta chain) is shown here with its context. Its cognate antigen is unknown. The identical CDR3 is also encoded by other nucleotide sequences in the sample. This sample is drawn from a study of cytomegalovirus exposure and HLA in healthy donors. Findings and limits, study-wide: Across donors, presence/absence analyses took sequencing depth to be roughly uniform. Reportedly, HLA-A and HLA-B alleles of most subjects were accurately predicted from TCR beta.

With 60 Vbeta and 13 Jbeta primers, the PCR was carried out. Using immunoSEQ multiplex PCR, the repertoire was profiled, and TCRdb retains in-frame clones only, with some absent. Here the sample spans roughly 200,000 clones, about four fifths being singletons. V shed 4 bases and J shed 2 bases, with 6 bases lying between them. The germline V gene has CDR1 GTSNPN and CDR2 SVGIG (reference sequence). The CDR3 has 11 residues. V and J are TRBV30 and TRBJ2-7; no clear D. This TCR derives from a male donor in good health and CMV-seronegative. Sequenced sample: PBMCs. The chain's CDR3 is CAWTVAYEQYF. The CDR3 DNA reads as TGTGCCTGGACAGTTGCCTACGAGCAGTACTTC.